This TCR beta chain was profiled in a study of long-term antiretroviral therapy in people with HIV. Findings and caveats of the study: With ART, diversity went up but was still lower than in transplant donor controls. It was observed that HIV repertoires exhibited narrower CDR3 length ranges than controls.

The V end was cut by 2 bases, the J end by 4 bases, with 12 bases between. The V gene's germline CDR1 is MNHEY and CDR2 SVGAGI. This CDR3 is 14 amino acids long. For this clone: Its antigen is still unknown.

Researchers ran immunoSEQ v3.0 at survey level. Only in-frame clones appear in the TCRdb table, and some are missing; sequencing was by immunoSEQ multiplex PCR. The data contain around 26,000 clones, 80% to 95% of them seen just once; the ten biggest clones take up about 10%. This clonotype was sampled from a woman aged 40 to 49 with HIV. Specimen: unsorted PBMCs, collected 7.6 years after starting antiretroviral therapy. The V gene is TRBV6-5, the J gene TRBJ2-7; D is possibly TRBD1 (6 bases). CDR3 sequence (DNA): TGTGCCAGCAGTTACCGCGACAGGAGGTACGAGCAGTACTTC. Its translation: CASSYRDRRYEQYF.